This T cell receptor beta chain comes out of a study of T cell responses to AZD1222 COVID-19 vaccine. CDR3 length: 12 amino acids. Germline loops: CDR1 MNHNS, CDR2 SASEGT. V was cut by 10 bases and J by 6 bases, with 14 bases left in between. Here immunoSEQ multiplex PCR was the method, and the copy in TCRdb shows in-frame clones only, minus some. The sample records under 150,000 clones, 92% being singletons. Recipients boosted at about 4 weeks or about 12 weeks are pooled. The origin of this receptor is an adult who received the AZD1222 COVID-19 vaccine. The material sequenced was peripheral blood, taken 28 days after the second AZD1222 dose. J is TRBJ2-3 and V is TRBV6-1; D perhaps matches TRBD2 (6 bases). CDR3: CATGLNWDTQYF. CDR3 bases: TGTGCCACGGGACTTAATTGGGATACGCAGTATTTT.